These 6 T cell receptor beta chains share one sample of origin, sequenced in a study of cytomegalovirus exposure and HLA in healthy donors. PCR involved 60 Vbeta and 13 Jbeta primers. Sequencing was performed with immunoSEQ multiplex PCR; in TCRdb, only in-frame clones are kept and a portion is missing. In total, the table holds approximately 180,000 clones. Sequenced input: PBMCs. The source is a man aged 25 to 40 in good health and CMV-seronegative.

Here the CDR3 DNA reads TGTGCCATCAGTGATTCATGGGACAGGGGCACAGATACGCAGTATTTT. Translation: CAISDSWDRGTDTQYF. The V and J genes are TRBV10-3 and TRBJ2-3; TRBD1 matches 9 bases. The length of the CDR3 is 16 residues. CDR1 is ENHRY and CDR2 is SYGVKD in the germline V gene. The trim removed 3 bases at V and 1 base at J, leaving 5 bases unmatched.

The chain employs TRBV6-5 and TRBJ2-7; 14 bases map to TRBD2. The V gene end was trimmed by 4 bases and the J gene end by 5 bases; junction bases not matched to a gene: 7. Germline values: CDR1 MNHEY, CDR2 SVGAGI. CDR3 length: 16 residues. This chain's CDR3 is CASSSPGLAGGHEQYF. CDR3 coding DNA: TGTGCCAGCAGTTCCCCCGGACTAGCGGGGGGACACGAGCAGTACTTC.

This chain links TRBV10-2 with TRBJ2-7; 10 bases agree with TRBD2. The CDR3 is 17 residues long. Germline values: CDR1 WSHSY, CDR2 SAAADI. The V and J ends lost 6 bases and 5 bases, in that order; junction bases with no gene match: 16. This chain's CDR3 is CASSGRSGLAMGDEQYF. The CDR3 bases are TGCGCCAGCAGCGGCAGGTCGGGACTAGCGATGGGGGACGAGCAGTACTTC.

The rearrangement uses TRBV9 and TRBJ2-2, with TRBD1 matching over 9 bases. The CDR3 spans 17 residues. V trimming: 4 bases; J trimming: 5 bases; junction bases outside the gene matches: 12. CDR1 and CDR2 from the germline V gene are SGDLS and YYNGEE. The CDR3 region is CASSPRTGEGNTGELFF. CDR3 in DNA: TGTGCCAGCAGCCCCAGGACAGGGGAAGGGAATACCGGGGAGCTGTTTTTT. Using reference TRBV9 and TRBJ2-2 for the parts outside the CDR3, the full variable domain is DSGVTQTPKHLITATGQRVTLRCSPRSGDLSVYWYQQSLDQGLQFLIQYYNGEERAKGNILERFSAQQFPDLHSELNLSSLELGDSALYFCASSPRTGEGNTGELFFGEGSRLTVL.

The chain joins TRBV7-2 to TRBJ1-1; D is unresolved. With 4 bases removed from V and 1 base from J, the gap between germline ends came to 10 bases. This CDR3 is built from 14 residues. The V gene's germline CDR1 is SGHTA and CDR2 FQGNSA. Written as DNA, the CDR3 is TGTGCCAGCAGCTGGTACAGCCCGAACACTGAAGCTTTCTTT. Translation gives CASSWYSPNTEAFF. Based on the CDR3 plus reference TRBV7-2 and TRBJ1-1, the full variable domain is GAGVSQSPSNKVTEKGKDVELRCDPISGHTALYWYRQSLGQGLEFLIYFQGNSAPDKSGLPSDRFSAERTGGSVSTLTIQRTQQEDSAVYLCASSWYSPNTEAFFGQGTRLTVV.

The CDR3 DNA follows: TGTGCCAGCAGAGGCCGGGACAGGGGAAAGCCCCAGCATTTT. Protein product: CASRGRDRGKPQHF. The V gene is TRBV2, the J gene TRBJ1-5; 10 bases match TRBD1. The CDR3 has 14 residues. V shed 6 bases, J shed 8 bases, and the junction held 7 bases outside the gene matches. Germline V lookup: CDR1 SNHLY, CDR2 FYNNEI. Using reference TRBV2 and TRBJ1-5 for the parts outside the CDR3, the full variable domain is EPEVTQTPSHQVTQMGQEVILRCVPISNHLYFYWYRQILGQKVEFLVSFYNNEISEKSEIFDDQFSVERPDGSNFTLKIRSTKLEDSAMYFCASRGRDRGKPQHFGDGTRLSIL.